A selection of T cell receptor beta chains follows, all from one sample in a study of shared clonotypes between healthy human individuals. Data came from immunoSEQ multiplex PCR; TCRdb stores just in-frame clones and leaves some out. The sample yields under 1,100,000 clones, under 80% seen once. The specimen sequenced was memory CD4+ T cells sorted from blood. These receptors all stem from a man aged 18 to 35 in good health. Both conserved end residues are part of each CDR3. Fields, in order: V gene, J gene, clone size, D gene, CDR3 protein, CDR3 DNA. The D gene is left open where the match is weak. Not every row has a clone size; where given, it reads once, few, many or a size class.

>TRBV10-3|TRBJ2-2|NA|TRBD1
CAISGQGAGELFF
TGTGCCATCAGTGGACAGGGGGCCGGGGAGCTGTTTTTT
>TRBV5-6|TRBJ1-2|NA|NA
CASSVQGPPLVYTF
TGTGCCAGCAGCGTACAGGGACCGCCTCTGGTCTACACCTTC
>TRBV19|TRBJ2-1|NA|NA
CASSKGGFGGNEQFF
TGTGCCAGTAGTAAAGGGGGCTTCGGGGGCAATGAGCAGTTCTTC
>TRBV9|TRBJ2-3|NA|TRBD2
CASSAWTSGGTDTQYF
TGTGCCAGCAGCGCCTGGACTAGCGGGGGCACAGATACGCAGTATTTT
>TRBV5-1|TRBJ1-1|NA|NA
CASSGDSLPFF
TGCGCCAGCAGCGGTGACAGTCTCCCTTTCTTT
>TRBV5-1|TRBJ2-7|NA|TRBD1
CASGGRQGSPYEQYF
TGCGCCAGCGGGGGCCGACAGGGATCACCCTACGAGCAGTACTTC
>TRBV6-6|TRBJ1-5|NA|NA
CASSGGVSDYQPQHF
TGTGCCAGCAGCGGCGGGGTTTCCGATTATCAGCCCCAGCATTTT
>TRBV10-2|TRBJ2-7|NA|NA
CASSLAAAGSYEQYF
TGCGCCAGCAGTTTAGCGGCCGCGGGATCCTACGAGCAGTACTTC
>TRBV28|TRBJ1-5|few|NA
CASSQGGRDSNQPQHF
TGTGCCAGCAGTCAAGGGGGAAGGGATAGCAATCAGCCCCAGCATTTT
>TRBV6-1|TRBJ1-5|NA|NA
CASMAGTTNQPQHF
TGTGCCAGCATGGCCGGGACCACGAATCAGCCCCAGCATTTT
>TRBV9|TRBJ2-2|NA|NA
CASSVDGSRAAGELFF
TGTGCCAGCAGCGTAGACGGGTCGCGGGCGGCCGGGGAGCTGTTTTTT
>TRBV18|TRBJ2-7|NA|TRBD1
CASSPPDRGAYEQYF
TGTGCCAGCTCACCGCCTGACAGGGGGGCCTACGAGCAGTACTTC
>TRBV2|TRBJ2-5|NA|TRBD2
CASSELAGGQETQYF
TGTGCCAGCAGTGAACTGGCGGGGGGGCAGGAGACCCAGTACTTC
>TRBV5-1|TRBJ2-2|NA|NA
CASSWWATGELFF
TGCGCCAGCAGCTGGTGGGCCACCGGGGAGCTGTTTTTT
>TRBV27|TRBJ1-6|once|NA
CASGNRENSPLHF
TGTGCCAGCGGAAACAGGGAAAATTCACCCCTCCACTTT
>TRBV19|TRBJ1-4|few|NA
CASSPDSINEKLFF
TGTGCCAGTAGCCCGGACAGTATAAATGAAAAACTGTTTTTT
>TRBV10-3|TRBJ2-5|NA|NA
CAISESYQETQYF
TGTGCCATCAGTGAGTCGTACCAAGAGACCCAGTACTTC
>TRBV4-2|TRBJ2-6|few|TRBD1
CASSQGQGAAGANVLTF
TGTGCCAGCAGCCAAGGACAGGGGGCGGCTGGGGCCAACGTCCTGACTTTC
>TRBV6-6|TRBJ1-4|NA|NA
CASSYAPENEKLFF
TGTGCCAGCAGCTACGCCCCGGAGAATGAAAAACTGTTTTTT
>TRBV5-4|TRBJ2-2|NA|NA
CASSLKQGNTGELFF
TGTGCCAGCAGCTTGAAGCAGGGTAACACCGGGGAGCTGTTTTTT
>TRBV6-4|TRBJ1-6|few|NA
CASSAEGGNSPLHF
TGTGCCAGCAGTGCGGAGGGAGGCAATTCACCCCTCCACTTT
>TRBV6-1|TRBJ2-7|many|NA
CASEGFNEQYF
TGTGCCAGCGAAGGGTTCAACGAGCAGTACTTC
>TRBV5-1|TRBJ1-6|NA|TRBD1
CASSSSPTGENSPLHF
TGCGCCAGCAGCTCCTCCCCGACAGGGGAGAATTCACCCCTCCACTTT
>TRBV7-2|TRBJ1-1|once|TRBD1
CASSTGTGRTEAFF
TGTGCCAGCAGCACCGGGACAGGGAGAACTGAAGCTTTCTTT
>TRBV7-9|TRBJ1-4|few|TRBD1
CASSRGQGYEKLFF
TGTGCCAGCAGCAGGGGACAGGGTTATGAAAAACTGTTTTTT
>TRBV9|TRBJ2-1|NA|TRBD2
CASSATAGGWSEQFF
TGTGCCAGCAGCGCCACCGCGGGGGGATGGAGTGAGCAGTTCTTC
>TRBV7-2|TRBJ2-3|once|TRBD2
CASSLYSGSETDTQYF
TGTGCCAGCAGCCTTTATAGCGGGAGCGAGACAGATACGCAGTATTTT
>TRBV18|TRBJ2-1|NA|NA
CASSHSTGLYNEQFF
TGTGCCAGCTCACACTCCACAGGGCTATACAATGAGCAGTTCTTC
>TRBV5-4|TRBJ1-2|NA|TRBD1
CASSPGGMNRGQHGYTF
TGTGCCAGCAGCCCAGGTGGTATGAACAGGGGGCAACATGGCTACACCTTC
>TRBV2|TRBJ1-5|NA|NA
CASSEGGWEEQPQHF
TGTGCCAGCAGTGAAGGGGGATGGGAGGAACAGCCCCAGCATTTT
>TRBV5-1|TRBJ2-2|NA|NA
CASSLGGRANTGELFF
TGCGCCAGCAGCTTGGGCGGTAGGGCCAACACCGGGGAGCTGTTTTTT
>TRBV11-1|TRBJ1-1|many|TRBD1
CASSPDRGDTEAFF
TGTGCCAGCAGCCCGGACAGGGGGGACACTGAAGCTTTCTTT
>TRBV9|TRBJ2-1|NA|NA
CASSAGDSVYNEQFF
TGTGCCAGCAGCGCCGGGGACTCGGTGTACAATGAGCAGTTCTTC
>TRBV7-2|TRBJ1-2|NA|NA
CASSPQSNYGYTF
TGTGCCAGCAGCCCACAGTCTAACTATGGCTACACCTTC
>TRBV5-1|TRBJ2-7|NA|TRBD2
CASSITAGTSGSEQYF
TGCGCCAGCAGCATTACGGCGGGGACTAGCGGGTCAGAGCAGTACTTC
>TRBV6-5|TRBJ1-1|NA|NA
CASLRQRGNTEAFF
TGTGCCAGCCTTCGGCAGAGGGGGAACACTGAAGCTTTCTTT
>TRBV28|TRBJ1-1|NA|NA
CASSLGRGAFF
TGTGCCAGCAGTTTAGGTAGAGGGGCTTTCTTT
>TRBV6-1|TRBJ2-3|few|TRBD2
CASSESSGGALDTQYF
TGTGCCAGCAGTGAGAGTAGCGGGGGGGCCTTGGATACGCAGTATTTT
>TRBV5-4|TRBJ2-5|NA|NA
CASRIWGGLRETQYF
TGTGCCAGCAGAATATGGGGGGGCCTCAGGGAGACCCAGTACTTC
>TRBV10-2|TRBJ2-7|NA|NA
CASRGAELSYEQYF
TGCGCCAGCAGGGGAGCGGAACTCTCTTACGAGCAGTACTTC
>TRBV5-1|TRBJ2-5|NA|TRBD2
CASSLRAGGQETQYF
TGCGCCAGCAGCTTACGAGCGGGGGGGCAAGAGACCCAGTACTTC
>TRBV4-1|TRBJ2-7|NA|NA
CASSQASGAIFYEQYF
TGCGCCAGCAGCCAAGCCTCCGGGGCTATCTTTTACGAGCAGTACTTC
>TRBV6-6|TRBJ2-3|NA|NA
CASSSPTRLGIDTQYF
TGTGCCAGCAGTTCCCCGACTCGATTGGGGATAGATACGCAGTATTTT
>TRBV6-5|TRBJ1-1|NA|NA
CASSVDRNTEAFF
TGTGCCAGCAGTGTTGACAGGAACACTGAAGCTTTCTTT
>TRBV7-9|TRBJ2-7|NA|NA
CASSLVRGQSYEQYF
TGTGCCAGCAGCTTAGTGCGGGGACAGTCCTACGAGCAGTACTTC
>TRBV6-4|TRBJ2-6|NA|NA
CASSSSGANVLTF
TGTGCCAGCTCGAGCTCTGGGGCCAACGTCCTGACTTTC
>TRBV30|TRBJ1-6|NA|NA
CAWKLNSPLHF
TGTGCCTGGAAACTTAATTCACCCCTCCACTTT
>TRBV5-1|TRBJ1-6|NA|TRBD1
CASSGGTGEESPLHF
TGCGCCAGCAGCGGGGGGACAGGGGAGGAATCACCCCTCCACTTT
>TRBV7-8|TRBJ2-7|NA|NA
CASSSPGSEQYF
TGTGCCAGCAGCTCCCCCGGTAGCGAGCAGTACTTC
>TRBV6-1|TRBJ1-1|once|NA
CASSRAFEAFF
TGTGCCAGCAGTAGGGCTTTCGAAGCTTTCTTT
>TRBV6-5|TRBJ2-1|NA|NA
CASSYATVPNEQFF
TGTGCCAGCAGTTACGCCACTGTACCGAATGAGCAGTTCTTC
>TRBV6-4|TRBJ2-2|few|NA
CASSVGSANTGELFF
TGTGCCAGCAGTGTGGGTAGCGCCAACACCGGGGAGCTGTTTTTT
>TRBV6-5|TRBJ2-1|once|NA
CASSNQGRRYNEQFF
TGTGCCAGCAGTAATCAGGGACGCCGCTACAATGAGCAGTTCTTC